The present entry profiles one T cell receptor (beta chain) with its context. Its antigen remains unidentified. Trimming stripped 0 bases from V and 0 bases from J, with 6 bases between. CDR1 and CDR2 (germline): LGHNA, YNFKEQ. The CDR3 sequence is 16 residues long. The record originates from a study of memory CD4+ T cells and cytomegalovirus serostatus. Study-level background: Healthy Belgian adult donors included about nine CMV-positive and fewer than 25 CMV-negative people.

Single viable CD3+CD4+CD8-CD45RO+ cells were sorted as the memory CD4+ T cells. Study results and caveats: Each of approximately 73 CMV-associated TCRbeta sequences occurred in one to five individuals. The CMV-associated TCR signature appears largely within the CD4+ memory repertoire.

Profiled with immunoSEQ multiplex PCR; TCRdb holds only in-frame clones, not every one. This table has fewer than 50,000 clones, 70% to 80% appearing once. The chain carries TRBV4-2 and TRBJ2-6; D might be TRBD1 (5 bases). The origin of this receptor is an adult in good health and CMV-seropositive. The specimen was memory CD4+ T cells from blood. The DNA of the CDR3 is TGTGCCAGCAGCCAAGACAGGGCCTCTGGGGCCAACGTCCTGACTTTC. This encodes CASSQDRASGANVLTF.